This paragraph reports one TCR beta chain. The antigen it binds to is not known. Base quality data are lacking; no much larger clone is found one base away. The library relied on the immunoSEQ multiplex PCR assay. Held by TCRdb, this immuneACCESS table contains in-frame sequences only and omits some clones. Under half of the omission traces to an unresolved V gene where checked; the cause of the rest is unknown. For this sample there are approximately 82,000 clones; 96% appear just once. The ten largest clones add up to approximately 0.4% of the sample. Counted from cysteine to phenylalanine, this CDR3 has 16 amino acids. The DNA shown is the 48-base CDR3, in frame from base 1. CDR1 LNHDA and CDR2 SQIVND were looked up in the germline V gene (reference sequence). V and J are truncated by 3 bases and 6 bases respectively, leaving an intervening sequence of 19 bases. This sample was included in a study of technical replicates of blood from several donors (dated by TCRdb to the late 2010s).

Sequenced material: T cells isolated from PBMCs. The sequence was collected from a human donor in good health. The chain was built from TRBV19 and TRBJ2-3; perhaps TRBD2 is the D gene, with 6 bases matching. The nucleotide sequence is given as TGTGCCAGTAGTATCCTTAGCGGTCAGGGAGCGGATACGCAGTATTTT. Its protein product is CASSILSGQGADTQYF.